This T cell receptor (beta chain) was captured by sequencing in a study of blood T cell repertoires in COVID-19. The V end was cut by 2 bases, the J end by 0 bases, with 8 bases between. The CDR3 is 13 amino acids. Germline V gene sequence: CDR1 GTSNPN, CDR2 SVGIG (reference sequence). Per the original data handling: For nucleated cells, counts were estimated from reference gene primer amplification. Data came from immunoSEQ multiplex PCR; TCRdb stores just in-frame clones and leaves some out. Clone size and the V and J calls come from that table; the DNA yielded D and trimming. Of approximately 210,000 clones in the sample, almost 85% were seen once.

The chain has TRBV30 and TRBJ2-7; tentatively, D is TRBD1 (5 bases). Sequencing input: peripheral blood. This clonotype originated in a woman aged 40 to 50 with acute or convalescent COVID-19. This CDR3 is CAWSKDNSYEQYF. Written as DNA, the CDR3 is TGTGCCTGGAGTAAGGACAACTCCTACGAGCAGTACTTC.